These T cell receptor beta chains were read from a single sample in a study of technical replicates of blood from a few donors. Sequencing used immunoSEQ multiplex PCR; TCRdb keeps in-frame clones, though not all of them. The table includes around 67,000 clones, nearly 97% detected once. Sequences were obtained from T cells isolated from PBMCs. The receptors derive from a human donor in good health. The CDR3 runs from the conserved cysteine through the conserved F or W. D genes are given only for firm matches.

TRBJ2-2,TRBV13,TRBD2,CASSRLARLGAGELFF
TRBJ2-7,TRBV29-1,TRBD1,CSVGDRGYEQYF
TRBJ1-1,TRBV5-1,.,CASSLYGGNTEAFF
TRBJ2-6,TRBV2,.,CASSVGVTGANVLTF
TRBJ1-2,TRBV18,TRBD1,CASSMDRAIDGYTF
TRBJ2-2,TRBV28,.,CASVRGGAGELFF
TRBJ1-2,TRBV2,.,CASKGMESWTIGYTF
TRBJ2-1,TRBV7-2,.,CASSPWTVNEQFF
TRBJ1-3,TRBV7-9,.,CASSLGAVRSGNTIYF
TRBJ2-3,TRBV5-1,TRBD2,CASSLVLAGGDTQYF
TRBJ2-7,TRBV13,TRBD2,CASSLGGFSGTVPYEQYF
TRBJ2-5,TRBV9,.,CASSVSYQETQYF
TRBJ2-7,TRBV29-1,.,CSAVTDRNSYEQYF
TRBJ1-1,TRBV9,.,CASSKQGNTEAFF
TRBJ1-2,TRBV5-1,.,CASSLNRGGGTGGYTF
TRBJ1-1,TRBV7-3,TRBD1,CASSLTRTGDMNTEAFF
TRBJ2-7,TRBV5-6,TRBD2,CASSPGLASYEQYF
TRBJ2-2,TRBV9,TRBD2,CASVGGAGGLTGELFF
TRBJ2-7,TRBV2,.,CASSVPQGSFDEQYF